The 18 T cell receptor beta chains presented below share a single source sample, sequenced in a study of blood T cell repertoires in COVID-19. Libraries were prepared by immunoSEQ multiplex PCR; TCRdb keeps only in-frame clonotypes and omits some of them. This table holds some 390,000 clones, about 88% found once. The sample was peripheral blood. Receptors were obtained from a woman in her thirties or forties with COVID-19, enrolled during active disease.

The chain uses TRBV7-9 and TRBJ2-5; 7 nucleotides agree with TRBD1. The CDR3 sequence is 15 residues long. Germline V CDR1 and CDR2: SEHNR, FQNEAQ (reference sequence). V shed 4 bases, J shed 1 base, and the junction held 6 bases outside the gene matches. DNA of the CDR3: TGTGCCAGCAGCTACAGGGGTTTCCCCCAAGAGACCCAGTACTTC. Its protein is CASSYRGFPQETQYF.

The chain has TRBV28 and TRBJ1-5; D remains ambiguous. This CDR3 region has 12 residues. The germline V gene encodes CDR1 MDHEN and CDR2 SYDVKM. Deletions cut 2 bases from V and 8 bases from J, with 7 bases between. The CDR3 sequence: CASSLSAEPQHF. CDR3 DNA sequence: TGTGCCAGCAGTTTAAGTGCAGAGCCCCAGCATTTT.

DNA for the CDR3: TGTGCCAGCAGCTCCACAGGCTCTGTCGGTGAAAAACTGTTTTTT. This codes for CASSSTGSVGEKLFF. This chain links TRBV7-9 with TRBJ1-4; possibly TRBD1 for D (5 bases). V lost 4 bases and J lost 7, with 16 bases in between. Germline V gene lookup returns CDR1 SEHNR and CDR2 FQNEAQ (reference sequence). CDR3 length: 15 residues. The full variable domain, in which reference TRBV7-9 and TRBJ1-4 provide the parts outside the CDR3, is DTGVSQNPRHKITKRGQNVTFRCDPISEHNRLYWYRQTLGQGPEFLTYFQNEAQLEKSRLLSDRFSAERPKGSFSTLEIQRTEQGDSAMYLCASSSTGSVGEKLFFGSGTQLSVL.

The V and J genes are TRBV9 and TRBJ1-2; the D gene is possibly TRBD1 (5 bases). Trimming stripped 4 bases from V and 4 bases from J, with 8 bases between. Germline assignment: CDR1 SGDLS and CDR2 YYNGEE. The CDR3 spans 12 residues. CDR3 protein: CASSPQGYGYTF. DNA for the CDR3: TGTGCCAGCAGCCCCCAGGGCTATGGCTACACCTTC.

The genes are TRBV7-9 and TRBJ1-1, with TRBD1 matching 9 bases. CDR1 is SEHNR, CDR2 FQNEAQ, per germline (reference sequence). This CDR3 is 14 amino acids long. V trimming: 5 bases; J trimming: 9 bases; junction bases outside the gene matches: 10. The CDR3 sequence: CASSNLWDREQAFF. In DNA form, the CDR3 reads TGTGCCAGCAGCAACTTATGGGACAGGGAACAAGCTTTCTTT.

The gene calls are TRBV7-2 and TRBJ1-1; tentative D call: TRBD1 (6 bases). CDR3 size: 13 residues. Trimming removed 7 bases from V and 0 bases from J, with 9 bases in between. Germline assignment: CDR1 SGHTA and CDR2 FQGNSA. The CDR3: CASTTGLNTEAFF. CDR3 nucleotides: TGTGCCAGCACCACAGGGTTGAACACTGAAGCTTTCTTT.

The chain carries TRBV11-2 and TRBJ2-3; 7 bases map to TRBD2. V was clipped by 6 bases and J by 6 bases; unmatched bases: 12. The CDR3 spans 15 residues. Germline CDR1 and CDR2: SGHAT and FQNNGV. The CDR3 DNA follows: TGTGCCAGCAGAGATCAGCGGGGACCCTGGGATACGCAGTATTTT. Protein: CASRDQRGPWDTQYF.

The rearrangement joins TRBV10-3 to TRBJ1-4; 9 bases align to TRBD1. The CDR3 covers 15 residues. Germline V gene lookup returns CDR1 ENHRY and CDR2 SYGVKD. Trimming at V came to 6 bases and at J to 2 bases, leaving 4 bases not matched to a gene. The DNA of the CDR3 is TGTGCCATCAGGGGGGACAGGGAGACTAATGAAAAACTGTTTTTT. Translated, it gives CAIRGDRETNEKLFF.

This chain joins TRBV29-1 and TRBJ1-1, with a weak D call TRBD1 (5 bases). The V gene lost 0 bases and the J gene lost 2 bases, with 10 bases spanning the gap. CDR1 SQVTM and CDR2 ANQGSEA come from the germline V gene. The CDR3 spans 14 residues. DNA of the CDR3: TGCAGCGTTGAAGATAGGCAGGGAAACACTGAAGCTTTCTTT. Its translation is CSVEDRQGNTEAFF.

The chain combines TRBV30 with TRBJ1-2, with D possibly being TRBD1 (6 bases). The germline V and J ends were trimmed by 3 bases and 4 bases, with 12 bases remaining between them. This CDR3 comprises 13 residues. The V gene's germline CDR1 is GTSNPN and CDR2 SVGIG (reference sequence). CDR3 DNA: TGTGCCTGGAGACAGGGCCGACTCTATGGCTACACCTTC. Encoded protein: CAWRQGRLYGYTF.

V usage is TRBV6-2 or TRBV6-3 and J usage is TRBJ1-1; no clear D. V lost 3 bases, J lost 1 base, and 9 bases lay in between. Germline V gene data show CDR1 as MNHEY and CDR2 as SVGEGT. This CDR3 is built from 14 residues. CDR3 region: CASSYAKENTEAFF. DNA for the CDR3: TGTGCCAGCAGTTATGCTAAAGAGAACACTGAAGCTTTCTTT.

J is TRBJ2-3 and V is TRBV7-3, with unresolved D. The CDR3 is made up of 12 amino acids. The germline V and J ends were trimmed by 2 bases and 4 bases, with 4 bases remaining between them. The germline gives CDR1 SGHTA, CDR2 FQGTGA. The CDR3 DNA sequence: TGTGCCAGCAGCTTAGACTCAGATACGCAGTATTTT. This encodes CASSLDSDTQYF.

This rearrangement joins TRBV19 to TRBJ1-1, with D maybe TRBD1 (5 bases). Trimming removed 5 bases from V and 2 bases from J, with 9 bases in between. In germline, CDR1 is LNHDA, CDR2 SQIVND (reference sequence). This CDR3 comprises 13 residues. The CDR3 loop reads CASSQTANTEAFF. CDR3 nucleotides: TGTGCCAGTAGTCAGACAGCTAACACTGAAGCTTTCTTT.

The rearrangement links TRBV6-5 to TRBJ1-5, with D possibly matching TRBD1 (6 bases). CDR3 length equals 15 residues. The V gene lost 6 bases and the J gene lost 2 bases, with 14 bases spanning the gap. CDR1 and CDR2 from the germline V gene are MNHEY and SVGAGI. The CDR3 region has the DNA TGTGCCAGCAGCGAGGGGGTGTTGGGCAATCAGCCCCAGCATTTT. Encoded protein: CASSEGVLGNQPQHF.

This chain joins TRBV18 and TRBJ1-1; D is perhaps TRBD1 (5 bases). The germline V gene has CDR1 KGHSH and CDR2 LQKENI. V was cut by 2 bases and J by 3 bases, with 13 bases left in between. The CDR3 extends over 15 amino acids. In DNA, the CDR3 is TGTGCCAGCTCACCAACTCAGGGAGGCTACACTGAAGCTTTCTTT. Amino acid sequence: CASSPTQGGYTEAFF.

CDR3: CASSPIQGPNEKLFF. The CDR3 DNA reads TGTGCCAGCTCACCAATCCAGGGGCCTAATGAAAAACTGTTTTTT. The V call is TRBV18, the J call TRBJ1-4; D is perhaps TRBD1 (6 bases). This CDR3 is built from 15 residues. Trimming removed 2 bases at V and 3 bases at J, with 10 bases between. The V gene's germline CDR1 is KGHSH and CDR2 LQKENI.

J is TRBJ2-7 and V is TRBV27; the match to TRBD2 covers 11 bases. Germline lookup yields CDR1 MNHEY and CDR2 SMNVEV (reference sequence). The CDR3 runs to 13 residues. V was pared by 6 bases and J by 11 bases, with 9 bases of the junction left unmatched. The chain's CDR3 is CASSPTSGRIKYF. The CDR3 DNA is TGTGCCAGCAGCCCCACTAGCGGGAGAATTAAGTACTTC.

The gene calls are TRBV28 and TRBJ1-1; 7 nucleotides line up with TRBD1. Per the germline V gene, CDR1 is MDHEN and CDR2 is SYDVKM. V gave up 2 bases and J gave up 14 bases; unmatched junction bases: 8. The CDR3 extends over 12 amino acids. The CDR3 loop is CASSLVQGVSFF. The CDR3 DNA sequence: TGTGCCAGCAGTTTAGTGCAGGGGGTTTCGTTCTTT.